The clone carrying this T cell receptor beta chain was observed a few times. Germline V gene sequence: CDR1 SNHLY, CDR2 FYNNEI. This CDR3 spans 14 amino acids. Trimming cost V 4 bases and J 4 bases, with 14 bases left between them. Profiling relied on immunoSEQ multiplex PCR, and the TCRdb table lists in-frame clones only, not all of them. The sample lists around 26,000 clones, 82% occurring once. The record originates from a study of control samples from healthy donors and cancer patients. The specimen sequenced was PBMCs. The rearrangement joins TRBV2 to TRBJ2-7; TRBD2 is a possible D gene (5 bases). The source of this sequence is a man aged 55 to 70 with colorectal cancer. The CDR3 sequence: CASSGGRRMYEQYF. CDR3 nucleotides: TGTGCCAGCAGTGGTGGCAGGAGGATGTACGAGCAGTACTTC. The variable domain in full, completed from reference TRBV2 and TRBJ2-7, reads EPEVTQTPSHQVTQMGQEVILRCVPISNHLYFYWYRQILGQKVEFLVSFYNNEISEKSEIFDDQFSVERPDGSNFTLKIRSTKLEDSAMYFCASSGGRRMYEQYFGPGTRLTVT.